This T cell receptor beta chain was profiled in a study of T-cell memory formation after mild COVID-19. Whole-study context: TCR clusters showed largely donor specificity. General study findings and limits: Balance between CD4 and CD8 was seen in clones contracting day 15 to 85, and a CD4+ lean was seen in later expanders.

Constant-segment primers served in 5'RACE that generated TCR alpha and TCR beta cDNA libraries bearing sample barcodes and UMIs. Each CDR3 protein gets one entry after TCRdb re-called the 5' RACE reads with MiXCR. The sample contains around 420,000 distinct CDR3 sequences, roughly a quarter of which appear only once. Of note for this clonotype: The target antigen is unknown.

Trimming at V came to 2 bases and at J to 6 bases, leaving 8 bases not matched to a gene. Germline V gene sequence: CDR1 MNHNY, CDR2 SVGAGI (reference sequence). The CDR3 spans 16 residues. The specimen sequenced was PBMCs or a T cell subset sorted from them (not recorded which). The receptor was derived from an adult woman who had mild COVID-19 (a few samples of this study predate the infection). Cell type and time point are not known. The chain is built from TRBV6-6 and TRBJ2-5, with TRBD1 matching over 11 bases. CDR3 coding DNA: TGTGCCAGCAGTTACGGGACAGGGGGAGGTTGGAAGACCCAGTACTTC. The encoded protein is CASSYGTGGGWKTQYF.